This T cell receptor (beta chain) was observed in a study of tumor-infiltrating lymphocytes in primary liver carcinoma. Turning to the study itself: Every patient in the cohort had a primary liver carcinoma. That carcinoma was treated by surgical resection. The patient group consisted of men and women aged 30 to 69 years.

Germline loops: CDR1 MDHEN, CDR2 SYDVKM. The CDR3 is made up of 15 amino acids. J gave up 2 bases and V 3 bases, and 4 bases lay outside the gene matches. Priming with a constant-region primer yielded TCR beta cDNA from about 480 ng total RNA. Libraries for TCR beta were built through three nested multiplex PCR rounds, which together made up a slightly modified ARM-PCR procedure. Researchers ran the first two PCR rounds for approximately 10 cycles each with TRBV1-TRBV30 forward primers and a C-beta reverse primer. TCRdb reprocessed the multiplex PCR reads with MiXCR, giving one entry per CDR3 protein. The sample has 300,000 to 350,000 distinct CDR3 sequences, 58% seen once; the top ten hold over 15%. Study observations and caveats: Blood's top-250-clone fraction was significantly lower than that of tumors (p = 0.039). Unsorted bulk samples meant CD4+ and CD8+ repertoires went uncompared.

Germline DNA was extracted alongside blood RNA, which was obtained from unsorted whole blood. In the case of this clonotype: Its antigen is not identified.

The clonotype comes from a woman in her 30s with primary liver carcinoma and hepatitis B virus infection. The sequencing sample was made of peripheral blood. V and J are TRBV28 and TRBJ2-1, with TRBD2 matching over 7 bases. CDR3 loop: CASSFKRGAYNEQFF. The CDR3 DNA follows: TGTGCCAGCAGTTTTAAGCGGGGTGCCTACAATGAGCAGTTCTTC.